These 9 T cell receptor beta chains were all obtained from the same sample, sequenced in a study of PD-L1 blockade in urothelial cancer. Time point given: pretreatment peripheral blood. The data were produced by immunoSEQ multiplex PCR, yet TCRdb's version contains in-frame clones alone and is incomplete. The sample has under 80,000 clones; roughly 76% are singletons. Sample: PBMCs, taken around atezolizumab (anti-PD-L1) treatment. All receptors come from a man aged 65-85 years with urothelial cancer.

This chain connects TRBV7-9 to TRBJ2-2, with 9 positions matching TRBD2. Germline V gene lookup returns CDR1 SEHNR and CDR2 FQNEAQ (reference sequence). Unmatched junction bases numbered 8, after V lost 9 bases and J lost 0 bases. CDR3 length: 16 residues. The chain's CDR3 is CASLPAGGANTGELFF. CDR3 bases: TGTGCCAGTCTTCCAGCGGGAGGAGCGAACACCGGGGAGCTGTTTTTT.

The V and J genes are TRBV6-1 and TRBJ1-2; 7 bases line up with TRBD1. V lost 7 bases, J lost 8 bases, and 10 bases stayed unmatched. The length of the CDR3 is 13 residues. Looked up from germline, CDR1 is MNHNS and CDR2 is SASEGT. The CDR3 loop reads CASTMIQGQGYTF. The CDR3 DNA reads TGTGCCAGCACCATGATACAGGGGCAGGGCTACACCTTC.

The rearrangement uses TRBV7-2 and TRBJ2-7; 10 bases are shared with TRBD1. J lost 2 bases, V lost 1 base, and 5 bases had no gene match. Germline-derived CDR1 and CDR2 are SGHTA and FQGNSA. The CDR3 has 16 amino acids. CDR3 protein: CASSLVPGQGTYEQYF. In nucleotides, the CDR3 is TGTGCCAGCAGCTTAGTTCCGGGACAGGGGACCTACGAGCAGTACTTC.

V gene TRBV11-3 combines with J gene TRBJ2-7; 9 bases map to TRBD1. CDR3 length equals 14 residues. Germline V gene lookup returns CDR1 SGHNT and CDR2 YENEEA. V dropped 5 bases and J dropped 6; count of bases not matched to a gene: 8. CDR3 bases: TGTGCCAGCAGCAGGGACGGGACAGGGCTCGAGCAGTACTTC. It yields the protein CASSRDGTGLEQYF. The variable domain in full, completed from reference TRBV11-3 and TRBJ2-7, reads EAGVVQSPRYKIIEKKQPVAFWCNPISGHNTLYWYLQNLGQGPELLIRYENEEAVDDSQLPKDRFSAERLKGVDSTLKIQPAELGDSAVYLCASSRDGTGLEQYFGPGTRLTVT.

This sequence joins TRBV9 and TRBJ1-4, with 7 bases lining up with TRBD1. V trimming: 4 bases; J trimming: 4 bases; junction bases outside the gene matches: 7. Germline-derived CDR1 and CDR2 are SGDLS and YYNGEE. The CDR3 length is 15 residues. DNA of the CDR3: TGTGCCAGCAGCCCAGGACAGGTGATTAATGAAAAACTGTTTTTT. It yields the protein CASSPGQVINEKLFF.

This clone appeared a few times. This chain joins TRBV10-3 and TRBJ1-3; tentative D call: TRBD1 (5 bases). The CDR3 spans 13 residues. Trimming took off 7 bases at V and 3 bases at J, with 10 bases between the two ends. CDR1 is ENHRY, CDR2 SYGVKD, per germline. CDR3 in amino acids: CAINQGGGNTIYF. In nucleotides, the CDR3 is TGTGCCATCAACCAGGGCGGTGGAAACACCATATATTTT.

The CDR3 sequence is CASSPRLSQVYEQYF. The CDR3 bases are TGTGCCAGCAGCCCCAGGTTGTCCCAGGTCTACGAGCAGTACTTC. The rearrangement uses TRBV11-2 and TRBJ2-7; D is uncertain. This CDR3 contains 15 residues. CDR1 and CDR2 (germline): SGHAT, FQNNGV. The V end was cut by 5 bases, the J end by 3 bases, with 17 bases between.

This sequence joins TRBV5-6 and TRBJ1-2, with D unclear. The CDR3 covers 14 residues. The V gene lost 7 bases and the J gene lost 0 bases, with 13 bases spanning the gap. Germline V gene lookup returns CDR1 SGHDT and CDR2 YYEEEE. The CDR3 DNA sequence: TGTGCCAGCCTCCGACGGGGAACTAACTATGGCTACACCTTC. Amino acids: CASLRRGTNYGYTF. The full variable domain, completed using reference TRBV5-6 and TRBJ1-2, is DAGVTQSPTHLIKTRGQQVTLRCSPKSGHDTVSWYQQALGQGPQFIFQYYEEEERQRGNFPDRFSGHQFPNYSSELNVNALLLGDSALYLCASLRRGTNYGYTFGSGTRLTVV.

The chain employs TRBV30 and TRBJ2-7; TRBD2 aligns across 12 bases. The length of the CDR3 is 14 residues. Germline trimming cut 3 bases from V and 4 bases from J; bases unmatched to any gene: 4. In germline, CDR1 is GTSNPN, CDR2 SVGIG (reference sequence). For the CDR3, the DNA is TGTGCCTGGAGCCCGGGACTAGCGGGTTACGAGCAGTACTTC. This encodes CAWSPGLAGYEQYF.